This TCR beta chain was sequenced for a study of blood T cell repertoires in COVID-19. Produced via immunoSEQ multiplex PCR; TCRdb's table is partial and in-frame only. The table records over 350,000 clones, roughly 89% of them present only once. Cohort 3 donors counted as recovered after two negative PCRs, clearance, or resolved symptoms. The germline V gene has CDR1 ENHRY and CDR2 SYGVKD. V lost 4 bases, J lost 9 bases, and 3 bases stayed unmatched. CDR3 length: 12 amino acids. The V call is TRBV10-3, the J call TRBJ1-2, with TRBD1 matching 9 bases. The sequenced sample consisted of PBMCs or T cells enriched from blood (not recorded which). The source of this sequence is a woman aged 45 to 65 who had recovered from COVID-19. This CDR3 reads CAISGGQGSYTF. The CDR3 nucleotides read TGTGCCATCAGTGGGGGACAGGGTAGCTACACCTTC.